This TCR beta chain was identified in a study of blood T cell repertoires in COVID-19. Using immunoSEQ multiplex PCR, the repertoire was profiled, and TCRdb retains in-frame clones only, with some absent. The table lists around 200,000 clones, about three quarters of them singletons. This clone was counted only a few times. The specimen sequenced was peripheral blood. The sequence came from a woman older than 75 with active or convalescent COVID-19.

CDR3 sequence: CAISGTGPQPQHF. CDR3 sequence (DNA): TGTGCCATCAGCGGGACAGGTCCTCAGCCCCAGCATTTT. The chain carries TRBV10-3 and TRBJ1-5; 8 bases map to TRBD1. J gave up 6 bases and V 6 bases, and 4 bases lay outside the gene matches. This CDR3 comprises 13 residues. Germline CDR1 ENHRY, CDR2 SYGVKD.